This T cell receptor beta chain was sequenced for a study of Ad26.COV2.S vaccination and SARS-CoV-2 variants. This CDR3 spans 15 amino acids. The germline gives CDR1 WSHSY, CDR2 SAAADI. Trimming cost V 1 base and J 9 bases; bases outside gene matches: 3. Generated by immunoSEQ multiplex PCR, the TCRdb table keeps only in-frame clones and is missing some. This sample has roughly 390,000 clones, with approximately 91% found just once. Treatment in this sample: roughly 18 received Ad26.COV2.S at low or high dose, single or two shots; 5 received placebo; per-sample allocation not given. Samples analyzed were those drawn on day 63 after the first vaccine or placebo injection.

The origin of this receptor is a person between 18 and 65 years old who received the Ad26.COV2.S COVID-19 vaccine or a placebo. This rearrangement joins TRBV10-2 to TRBJ1-6, with 10 bases matching TRBD1. Sample: peripheral blood, taken in a trial of Ad26.COV2.S vaccine versus placebo. The CDR3 DNA reads TGCGCCAGCAGTGAGTGGGGACAGGGGAGTTCACCCCTCCACTTT. It codes for CASSEWGQGSSPLHF.